This TCR beta chain was retrieved from a study of cytomegalovirus exposure and HLA in healthy donors. Points on this clone: Its antigen is unknown.

Primers for the PCR totalled 60 Vbeta and 13 Jbeta. The protocol was immunoSEQ multiplex PCR, while the TCRdb copy is restricted to in-frame clones and leaves out a portion. Here the sample spans more than 95,000 clones, 65% to 80% being singletons. The junction had 5 bases not matched to a gene; V was cut back by 6 bases and J by 4 bases. Germline-derived CDR1 and CDR2 are LNHDA and SQIVND (reference sequence). The CDR3 spans 13 residues. General study results and limits: Some V segments, TRBV6-2 and TRBV6-3 among them, were indistinguishable and were therefore excluded. For presence/absence analyses, sequencing depth was assumed to be roughly uniform across donors.

The sequence was collected from a man aged 30-40 years in good health and CMV-seronegative. Specimen: PBMCs. The chain recombines TRBV19 with TRBJ1-1; 7 nucleotides agree with TRBD1. The CDR3 coding sequence is TGTGCCAGTAGGAGACAGGGCGGCACTGAAGCTTTCTTT. This translates into CASRRQGGTEAFF.